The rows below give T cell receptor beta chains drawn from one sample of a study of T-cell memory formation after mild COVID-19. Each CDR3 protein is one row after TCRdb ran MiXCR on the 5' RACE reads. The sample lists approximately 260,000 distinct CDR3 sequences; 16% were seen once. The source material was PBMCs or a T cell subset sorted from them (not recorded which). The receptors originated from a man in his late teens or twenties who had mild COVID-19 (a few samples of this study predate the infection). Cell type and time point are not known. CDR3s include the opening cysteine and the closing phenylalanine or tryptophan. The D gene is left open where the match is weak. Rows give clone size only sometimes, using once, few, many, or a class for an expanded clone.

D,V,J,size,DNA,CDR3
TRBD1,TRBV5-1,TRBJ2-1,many,TGCGCCAGCAGCCCCTGGACAGGGAAAGATGAGCAGTTCTTC,CASSPWTGKDEQFF
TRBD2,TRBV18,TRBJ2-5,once,TGTGCCAGCTCACCTGCTAGCGGGCCGGAGACCCAGTACTTC,CASSPASGPETQYF
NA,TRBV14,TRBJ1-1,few,TGTGCCAGCAGCCATCGGCGGCAGACAAACACTGAAGCTTTCTTT,CASSHRRQTNTEAFF
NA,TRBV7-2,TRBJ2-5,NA,TGTGCCAGCAGCTTAGAGTCGGCCCGGGGAGAGACCCAGTACTTC,CASSLESARGETQYF
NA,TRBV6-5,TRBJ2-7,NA,TGTGCCAGCAGTCAGGGGCGGAGGGAAGCGCGTCGGGTGGGCGAGCAGTACTTC,CASSQGRREARRVGEQYF
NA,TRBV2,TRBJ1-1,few,TGTGCCAGCAGTGAAGGGGCGGGGACTGAAGCTTTCTTT,CASSEGAGTEAFF
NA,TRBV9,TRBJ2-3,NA,TGTGCCAGCAGCGCCCAGACGAGTTCGGATACGCAGTATTTT,CASSAQTSSDTQYF
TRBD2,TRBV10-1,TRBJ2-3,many,TGCGCCAGCAGTGAGTCGCTAGCGGGGGGAGATACGCAGTATTTT,CASSESLAGGDTQYF
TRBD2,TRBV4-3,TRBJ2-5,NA,TGCGCCAGCAGCCAAGATTACCGGGGGGTTCCAGAGACCCAGTACTTC,CASSQDYRGVPETQYF
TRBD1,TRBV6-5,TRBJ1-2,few,TGTGCCAGCAGGACTATCGCAGGGGGCACTAACTATGGCTACACCTTC,CASRTIAGGTNYGYTF
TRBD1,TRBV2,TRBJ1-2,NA,TGTGCCAGCAGTCCTCGTCCCGGGACAGGGTCGGGATATGGCTACACCTTC,CASSPRPGTGSGYGYTF
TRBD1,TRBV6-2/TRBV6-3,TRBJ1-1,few,TGTGCCAGCAGTTACACAGGACAGGGAATTGAAGCTTTCTTT,CASSYTGQGIEAFF
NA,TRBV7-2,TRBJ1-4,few,TGTGCCAGCAGCCAGGGTATGCGTTCTAATGAAAAACTGTTTTTT,CASSQGMRSNEKLFF
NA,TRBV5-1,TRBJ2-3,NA,TGCGCCAGCAGCTTTGGGGAGTACACAGATACGCAGTATTTT,CASSFGEYTDTQYF
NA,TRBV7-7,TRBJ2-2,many,TGTGCCAGCAGCTTACGGTTGGGGGGAACCGGGGAGCTGTTTTTT,CASSLRLGGTGELFF
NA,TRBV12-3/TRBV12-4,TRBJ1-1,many,TGTGCCAGCAGTTTCCCGGGGAGCAACACTGAAGCTTTCTTT,CASSFPGSNTEAFF
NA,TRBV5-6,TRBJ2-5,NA,TGTGCCAGCGGCGGGACGGTGGAGACCCAGTACTTC,CASGGTVETQYF
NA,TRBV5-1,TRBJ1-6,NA,TGCGCCAGCAGCTTGATGTTAACAGGGAGAATGGATAATTCACCCCTCCACTTT,CASSLMLTGRMDNSPLHF
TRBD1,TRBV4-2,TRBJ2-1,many,TGTGCCAGCAGCCAAGGATCCCTCAGGGGGACCAATGAGCAGTTCTTC,CASSQGSLRGTNEQFF
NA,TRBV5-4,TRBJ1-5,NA,TGTGCCAGCAGCCGGAGGGCTTTGGAGCAATCACAAATCAAGCCCCAGCATTTT,CASSRRALEQSQIKPQHF
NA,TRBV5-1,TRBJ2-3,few,TGCGCCAGCAGCTTGGCCGGGACAAGTACTAGCACAGATACGCAGTATTTT,CASSLAGTSTSTDTQYF
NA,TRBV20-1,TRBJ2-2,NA,TGCAGTGCTCAGCCCCGCGGGGTGCGAGCCGGGGAGCTGTTTTTT,CSAQPRGVRAGELFF
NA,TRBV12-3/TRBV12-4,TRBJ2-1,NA,TGTGCCAGCAGTTTAGTAGGTCAGCCCTACAATGAGCAGTTCTTC,CASSLVGQPYNEQFF
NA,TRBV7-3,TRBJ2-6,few,TGTGCCAGCAGCTTCATGGGACGTAGCTCTGGGGCCAACGTCCTGACTTTC,CASSFMGRSSGANVLTF
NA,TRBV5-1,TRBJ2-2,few,TGCGCCAGCAGCTTCCAAGGGTATTCGAACACCGGGGAGCTGTTTTTT,CASSFQGYSNTGELFF
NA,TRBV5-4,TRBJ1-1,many,TGTGCCAGCAGCCAGAGCTACCAAAGGGCTTCGGACACTGAAGCTTTCTTT,CASSQSYQRASDTEAFF
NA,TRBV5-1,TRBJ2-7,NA,TGCGCCAGCACCCGCTGGCCGGCTTCTAGCTACGAGCAGTACTTC,CASTRWPASSYEQYF
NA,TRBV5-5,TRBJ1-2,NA,TGTGCCAGCAGCTTGCGCCTAGAGGAAGGGGGCTACACCTTC,CASSLRLEEGGYTF
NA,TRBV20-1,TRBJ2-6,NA,TGCAGTGCTAGCCAATCCTCTGGGGCCAACGTCCTGACTTTC,CSASQSSGANVLTF
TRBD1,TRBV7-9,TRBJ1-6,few,TGTGCCAGCAGCTCGGACAGGCTGAATTCACCCCTCCACTTT,CASSSDRLNSPLHF
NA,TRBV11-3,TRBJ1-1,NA,TGTGCCAGCAGCTCCTCGGGCCCTAACACTGAAGCTTTCTTT,CASSSSGPNTEAFF
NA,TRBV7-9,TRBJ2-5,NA,TGTGCCAGCAGCTTAGTTCCCAGAGAGACCCAGTACTTC,CASSLVPRETQYF
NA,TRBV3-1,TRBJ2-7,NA,TGTGCCAGCAGCTCGACGGCGGTATACGAGCAGTACTTC,CASSSTAVYEQYF
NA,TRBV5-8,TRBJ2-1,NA,TGTGCCAGCAGCTTCCAGAGCTCCTACAATGAGCAGTTCTTC,CASSFQSSYNEQFF
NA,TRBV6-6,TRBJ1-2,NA,TGTGCCAGCAGCGCCGTCCAGGGCCATGGCTACACCTTC,CASSAVQGHGYTF
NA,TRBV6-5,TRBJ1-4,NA,TGTGCCAGTGCTAGGGGGGTAGCTGAAAAACTGTTTTTT,CASARGVAEKLFF
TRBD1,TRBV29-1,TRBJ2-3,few,TGCAGCGTGAGGGACAGGGGAACAGATACGCAGTATTTT,CSVRDRGTDTQYF
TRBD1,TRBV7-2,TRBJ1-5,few,TGTGCCAGCAGCTTGAGGGGGCGGGGTCAGCCCCAGCATTTT,CASSLRGRGQPQHF
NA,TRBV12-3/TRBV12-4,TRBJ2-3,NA,TGTGCCAGCAGTTACGGGGCGTACACAGATACGCAGTATTTT,CASSYGAYTDTQYF
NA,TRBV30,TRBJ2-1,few,TGTGCCTGGAGCTCTTGGACGGGCCCATCCTACAATGAGCAGTTCTTC,CAWSSWTGPSYNEQFF
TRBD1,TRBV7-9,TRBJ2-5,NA,TGTGCCAGCAGCTCATCCGGGACAGTCCGGGTGACCCAGTACTTC,CASSSSGTVRVTQYF
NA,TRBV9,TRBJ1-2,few,TGTGCCAGCAGCGTAGGTGGGGCAAAAGACGACTATGGCTACACCTTC,CASSVGGAKDDYGYTF
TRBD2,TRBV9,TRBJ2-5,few,TGTGCCAGCAGCGTCTCGGGGGGTGACCAAGAGACCCAGTACTTC,CASSVSGGDQETQYF
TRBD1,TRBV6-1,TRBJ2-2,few,TGTGCCAGCAGGACAGGGGGCGCGGCCGGGGAGCTGTTTTTT,CASRTGGAAGELFF
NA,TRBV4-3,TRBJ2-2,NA,TGCGCCAGCAGCCAAGACCCAGACACCGGGGAGCTGTTTTTT,CASSQDPDTGELFF
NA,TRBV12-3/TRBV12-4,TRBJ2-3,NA,TGTGCCAGCAGTCTAGTGAGCAATACGCAGTATTTT,CASSLVSNTQYF
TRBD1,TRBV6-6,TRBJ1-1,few,TGTGCCAGGGGACAGGAGAACACTGAAGCTTTCTTT,CARGQENTEAFF
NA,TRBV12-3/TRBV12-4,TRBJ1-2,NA,TGTGCCAGCAGTTACGACTCGACAGGCTCTTCGGGCTACACCTTC,CASSYDSTGSSGYTF
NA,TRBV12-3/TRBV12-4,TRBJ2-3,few,TGTGCCAGCACCAGACTCATCAGGGCAAATACGCAGTATTTT,CASTRLIRANTQYF
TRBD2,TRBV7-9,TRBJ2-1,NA,TGTGCCAGCAGCTTTTGGTCTAGCGGGGGCGATGAGCAGTTCTTC,CASSFWSSGGDEQFF
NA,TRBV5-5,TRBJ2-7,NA,TGTGCCAGCAGCACCACAGGACCCTACGAGCAGTACTTC,CASSTTGPYEQYF
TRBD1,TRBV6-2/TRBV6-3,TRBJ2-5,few,TGTGCCAGATTGACGGACAGGCGTGAGGAGACCCAGTACTTC,CARLTDRREETQYF
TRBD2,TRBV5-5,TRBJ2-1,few,TGTGCCAGCAGCGCCGGACTAGCGGCGACCCCATATGAGCAGTTCTTC,CASSAGLAATPYEQFF
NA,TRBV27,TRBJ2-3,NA,TGTGCCAGCAGTTTAACCCGTGCGGGTACGCAGTATTTT,CASSLTRAGTQYF
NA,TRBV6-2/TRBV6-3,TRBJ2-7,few,TGTGCCAGTCACCGGGACCTGAAGCTGAACGAGCAGTACTTC,CASHRDLKLNEQYF
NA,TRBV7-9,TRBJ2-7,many,TGTGCCAGCAGCTTAGGAACGGTGAAGTACGAGCAGTACTTC,CASSLGTVKYEQYF
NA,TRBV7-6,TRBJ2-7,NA,TGTGCCAGCAGCTTACGTACAGGGAGCTCCTACGAGCAGTACTTC,CASSLRTGSSYEQYF
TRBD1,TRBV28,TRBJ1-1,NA,TGTGCCAGCACCCCGGGCCAGGGGGCGGCTGAAGCTTTCTTT,CASTPGQGAAEAFF
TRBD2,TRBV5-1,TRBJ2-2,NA,TGCGCCAGCAGCTTGGGGTCGCGGGGGAAAGACGGGGAGCTGTTTTTT,CASSLGSRGKDGELFF
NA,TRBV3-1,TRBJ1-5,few,TGTGCCAGCAGCCAAAGCAATCAGCCCCAGCATTTT,CASSQSNQPQHF